This entry describes one TCR beta chain. This specimen comes from a study of blood T cell repertoires in COVID-19. Study details: COVID-19 samples from acute and convalescent phases originated in the United States, Italy and Spain. From T cells, B-cell-depleted T cells, or PBMCs came the material, which was cDNA or gDNA.

Germline CDR1 SGHNT, CDR2 YYREEE (reference sequence). Deletions cut 0 bases from V and 0 bases from J, with 12 bases between. The length of the CDR3 is 17 residues. Original methodology: For nucleated cells, counts were estimated from reference gene primer amplification. TCRdb's table, derived via immunoSEQ multiplex PCR, lists solely in-frame clones and lacks some. D and trimming were read from the DNA, whereas the V and J calls and clone size are those reported in that table. The sample records approximately 320,000 clones, 70% to 90% being singletons. V and J are TRBV5-4 and TRBJ1-4; no clear D. This clonotype originated in a human donor in a cohort sampled during active COVID-19. Sequencing was performed on peripheral blood. CDR3 DNA: TGTGCCAGCAGCTTGGGGACGGGGATTGCAACTAATGAAAAACTGTTTTTT. Its protein product is CASSLGTGIATNEKLFF.